The 9 T cell receptor beta chains given below trace back to one sample, sequenced in a study of CD8 T cells in ankylosing spondylitis (dated by TCRdb to the late 2010s). The receptor library was made with 5' RACE. TCRdb lists the instrument as Illumina HiSeq 2500. In TCRdb, the public reads were trimmed at Q25 with fastp and aligned with MiXCR, with productive beta chains retained. All rows with the same CDR3 protein become a single entry with the most common DNA and genes. This sample lists fewer than 500,000 distinct CDR3 sequences; about 20% were detected once. The ten largest clones represent about 16% of the sample. The full study reports these points: Blood from ankylosing spondylitis patients appeared to be characterized by a TCR beta motif made up of fewer than ten highly homologous amino acid variants.

Antigen specificity for these receptors is unknown. Source material: blood, either unsorted or a sorted T cell fraction (not recorded which). The source of these receptors is a male donor with ankylosing spondylitis.

The sample holds a few counts of this clonotype. CDR3 sequence reads: CSARDPREYQETQYF. CDR3 in DNA: TGCAGTGCTAGAGACCCTAGGGAGTACCAAGAGACCCAGTACTTC. The chain links TRBV20-1 to TRBJ2-5; perhaps TRBD2 as D (5 bases). The CDR3 contains 15 residues. Germline V gene data show CDR1 as DFQATT and CDR2 as SNEGSKA (reference sequence). V lost 0 bases, J lost 0 bases, and 11 bases lay in between.

This clonotype was detected only a few times. The J gene is TRBJ2-7, the V gene TRBV20-1, with 11 bases aligning to TRBD2. Germline V CDR1 and CDR2: DFQATT, SNEGSKA (reference sequence). V shed 6 bases, J shed 4 bases, and the junction held 8 bases outside the gene matches. CDR3 length: 14 amino acids. CDR3 DNA sequence: TGCAGTGCGCGGCTACTAGCGGGAGCGTACGAGCAGTACTTC. Translation gives CSARLLAGAYEQYF.

This clonotype has more than one count but fewer than ten. The chain carries TRBV7-9 and TRBJ1-4; D is unclear. CDR1 is SEHNR, CDR2 FQNEAQ, per germline (reference sequence). V was trimmed by 8 bases and J by 5 bases, leaving 12 bases between them. The CDR3 runs to 13 residues. CDR3: CASGNSGNEKLFF. The DNA of the CDR3 is TGTGCCAGCGGAAACAGCGGAAATGAAAAACTGTTTTTT.

V gene TRBV10-2 combines with J gene TRBJ2-5; possibly TRBD2 for D (5 bases). There are 14 residues in the CDR3. Germline CDR1 reads WSHSY; CDR2 reads SAAADI. V was pared by 4 bases and J by 4 bases, with 13 bases between. The CDR3 DNA sequence: TGCGCCAGCAGTGGGGCGGGCCGGAGAGAGACCCAGTACTTC. This encodes CASSGAGRRETQYF.

J is TRBJ2-7 and V is TRBV12-3 or TRBV12-4; D is undetermined. The CDR3 is made up of 12 amino acids. Trimming removed 6 bases at V and 3 bases at J, with 9 bases between. The DNA of the CDR3 is TGTGCCAGCAGCCCGTTCTTCTACGAGCAGTACTTC. Its protein is CASSPFFYEQYF.

The CDR3 DNA reads as TGTGCCAGCAGTTTAAGGGGGCTGGGCTACACCTTC. Translating gives CASSLRGLGYTF. The chain recombines TRBV12-3 or TRBV12-4 with TRBJ1-2; 7 bases match TRBD1. The CDR3 is 12 amino acids. The V segment lost 2 bases and the J segment 8 bases; nucleotides outside the gene matches: 2.

This clonotype was recorded once. The chain has TRBV25-1 and TRBJ1-1, with D tentatively TRBD1 (5 bases). This CDR3 comprises 17 residues. From germline, CDR1 is MGHDK and CDR2 SYGVNS. Trimming took off 5 bases at V and 2 bases at J, with 21 bases between the two ends. CDR3 residues: CASSRPGFGASNTEAFF. The CDR3 DNA sequence: TGTGCCAGCAGTCGCCCTGGTTTCGGGGCTAGTAACACTGAAGCTTTCTTT.

The chain has TRBV6-1 and TRBJ1-1; 8 bases are a match to TRBD1. The germline CDR1 and CDR2 sequences are MNHNS and SASEGT. The CDR3 is 14 residues long. V lost 6 bases, J lost 8 bases, and 11 bases stayed unmatched. As DNA, the CDR3 is TGTGCCAGCAGCCAGGCGGACAGGGAGTCGGAAGCTTTCTTT. It encodes CASSQADRESEAFF.

This rearrangement joins TRBV20-1 to TRBJ1-2; TRBD1 is a possible D gene (6 bases). CDR3 length equals 16 residues. Germline loops: CDR1 DFQATT, CDR2 SNEGSKA (reference sequence). Trimming stripped 5 bases from V and 4 bases from J, with 23 bases between. The DNA of the CDR3 is TGCAGTGCTCCTCCTTCACAGGGCCTCCACCTCTATGGCTACACCTTC. Its translation is CSAPPSQGLHLYGYTF.